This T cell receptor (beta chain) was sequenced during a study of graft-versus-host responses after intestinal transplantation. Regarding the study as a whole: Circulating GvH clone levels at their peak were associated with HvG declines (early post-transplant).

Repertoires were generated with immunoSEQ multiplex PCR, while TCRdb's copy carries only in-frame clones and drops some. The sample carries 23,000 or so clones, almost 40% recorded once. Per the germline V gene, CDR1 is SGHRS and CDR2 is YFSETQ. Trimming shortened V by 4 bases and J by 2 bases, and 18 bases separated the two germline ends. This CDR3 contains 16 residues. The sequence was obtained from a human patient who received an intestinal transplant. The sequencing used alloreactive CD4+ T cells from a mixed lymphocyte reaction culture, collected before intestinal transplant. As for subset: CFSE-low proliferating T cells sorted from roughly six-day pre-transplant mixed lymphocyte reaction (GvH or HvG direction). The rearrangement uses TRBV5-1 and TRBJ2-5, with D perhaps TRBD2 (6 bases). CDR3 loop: CASSVQVTGAQETQYF. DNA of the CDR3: TGCGCCAGCAGCGTACAGGTAACGGGAGCGCAAGAGACCCAGTACTTC.